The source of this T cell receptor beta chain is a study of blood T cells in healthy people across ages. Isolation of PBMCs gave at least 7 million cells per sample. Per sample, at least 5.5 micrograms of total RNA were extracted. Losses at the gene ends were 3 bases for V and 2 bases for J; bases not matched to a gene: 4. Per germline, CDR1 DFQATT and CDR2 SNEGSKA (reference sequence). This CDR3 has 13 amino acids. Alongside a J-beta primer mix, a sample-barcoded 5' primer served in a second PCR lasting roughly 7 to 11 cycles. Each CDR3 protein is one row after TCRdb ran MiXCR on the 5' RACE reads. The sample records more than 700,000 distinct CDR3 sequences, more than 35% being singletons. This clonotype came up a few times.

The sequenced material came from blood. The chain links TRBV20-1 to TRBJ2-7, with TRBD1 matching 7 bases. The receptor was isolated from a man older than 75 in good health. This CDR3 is CSARTGWTYEQYF. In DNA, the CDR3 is TGCAGTGCTAGGACAGGGTGGACCTACGAGCAGTACTTC.